In this sample, the clone carrying this TCR beta chain turned up a few times. Original methodology: Reference gene primers were amplified, and this amplification served to estimate nucleated cell counts. TCRdb's copy holds only in-frame clones and misses some; the assay was immunoSEQ multiplex PCR. V, J and clone size are those of that table, while D and trimming were read from the DNA. The data show hundreds of thousands of clones, about 85% seen once. Germline V gene data show CDR1 as MNHNS and CDR2 as SASEGT. The CDR3 spans 16 residues. Trimming cost V 4 bases and J 3 bases; bases outside gene matches: 11. The sample belongs to a study of blood T cell repertoires in COVID-19. About the research overall: Both acute and convalescent COVID-19 samples were obtained from the United States, Italy and Spain. PBMCs, B-cell-depleted T cells, or T cells were the source of the cDNA or gDNA that made up the material.

The source is a man between 40 and 49 years old with acute or convalescent COVID-19. The sample comprised peripheral blood. This chain uses TRBV6-1 with TRBJ2-7; 8 bases agree with TRBD1. The CDR3 DNA reads as TGTGCCAGCAGTGCCCCCCCGGGACAGGTGGGCTACGAGCAGTACTTC. This sequence encodes CASSAPPGQVGYEQYF.